This TCR beta chain emerged from a study of identifying expanded T cells in peripheral blood. Method: immunoSEQ multiplex PCR; TCRdb's copy keeps in-frame clones and lacks some. The data hold roughly 96,000 clones, with 88% observed a single time. There are 16 residues in the CDR3. The chain combines TRBV21-1 with TRBJ2-5; no check of the table's D call, TRBD2, against the DNA was made. TRBV21-1 is a pseudogene segment. This TCR derives from a person between 18 and 70 years old in good health. Sequencing was performed on blood. CDR3 sequence: CASSKDPTSGVETQYF. The CDR3, as DNA: TGTGCCAGCAGCAAAGATCCCACTAGCGGGGTGGAGACCCAGTACTTC.